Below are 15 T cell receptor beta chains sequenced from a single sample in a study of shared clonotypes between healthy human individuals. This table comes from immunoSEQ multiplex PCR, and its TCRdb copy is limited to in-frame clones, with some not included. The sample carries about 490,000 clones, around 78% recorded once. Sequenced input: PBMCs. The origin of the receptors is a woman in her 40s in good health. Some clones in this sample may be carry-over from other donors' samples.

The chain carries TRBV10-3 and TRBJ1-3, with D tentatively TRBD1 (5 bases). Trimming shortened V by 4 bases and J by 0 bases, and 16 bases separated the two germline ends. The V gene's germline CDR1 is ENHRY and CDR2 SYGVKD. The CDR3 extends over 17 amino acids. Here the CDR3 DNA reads TGTGCCATCAGTGGATCCCAGGGAAAGAGCTCTGGAAACACCATATATTTT. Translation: CAISGSQGKSSGNTIYF.

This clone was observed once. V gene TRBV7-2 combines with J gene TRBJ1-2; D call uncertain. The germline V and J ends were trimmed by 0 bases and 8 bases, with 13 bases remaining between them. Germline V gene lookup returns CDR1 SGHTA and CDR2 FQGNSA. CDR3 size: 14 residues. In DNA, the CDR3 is TGTGCCAGCAGCTTAGCGTGGAGCGCCGGGGGCTACACCTTC. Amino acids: CASSLAWSAGGYTF.

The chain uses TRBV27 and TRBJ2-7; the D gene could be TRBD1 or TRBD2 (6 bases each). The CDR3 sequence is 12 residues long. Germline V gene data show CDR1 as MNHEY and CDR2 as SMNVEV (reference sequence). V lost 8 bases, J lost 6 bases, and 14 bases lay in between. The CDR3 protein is CASRSGGIEQYF. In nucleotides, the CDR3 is TGTGCCAGCCGATCCGGGGGCATCGAGCAGTACTTC.

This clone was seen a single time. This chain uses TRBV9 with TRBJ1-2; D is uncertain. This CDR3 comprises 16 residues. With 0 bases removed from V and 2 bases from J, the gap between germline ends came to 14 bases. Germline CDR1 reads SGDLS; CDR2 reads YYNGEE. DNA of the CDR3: TGTGCCAGCAGCGTAGGGTTGGCAGAAGACAACTATGGCTACACCTTC. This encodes CASSVGLAEDNYGYTF.

CDR3 residues: CASSHLRNEQFF. The CDR3 region has the DNA TGCGCCAGCAGCCATCTGCGCAATGAGCAGTTCTTC. The V gene is TRBV4-3, the J gene TRBJ2-1; no clear D. Germline CDR1 and CDR2: LGHNA and YSLEER. Deletions cut 3 bases from V and 6 bases from J, with 6 bases between. The CDR3 totals 12 residues.

CDR3 in amino acids: CASTTPDGSTDTQYF. CDR3 coding DNA: TGCGCCAGCACAACCCCCGACGGCAGCACAGATACGCAGTATTTT. The V and J genes are TRBV5-1 and TRBJ2-3; D gene unclear. Germline V gene data show CDR1 as SGHRS and CDR2 as YFSETQ. This CDR3 has 15 amino acids. V shed 6 bases and J shed 0 bases, with 14 bases lying between them.

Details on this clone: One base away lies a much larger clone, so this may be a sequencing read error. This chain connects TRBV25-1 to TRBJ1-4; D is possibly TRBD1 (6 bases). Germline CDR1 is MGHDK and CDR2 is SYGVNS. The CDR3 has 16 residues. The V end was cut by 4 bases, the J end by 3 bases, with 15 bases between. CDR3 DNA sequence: TGTGCCAGCAGTGCTATAGGGGACACAGCTAATGAAAAACTGTTTTTT. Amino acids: CASSAIGDTANEKLFF.

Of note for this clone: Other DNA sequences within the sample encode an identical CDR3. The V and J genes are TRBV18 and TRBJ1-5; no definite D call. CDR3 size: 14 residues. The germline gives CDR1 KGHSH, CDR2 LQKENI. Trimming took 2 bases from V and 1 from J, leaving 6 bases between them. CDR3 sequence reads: CASSPSESNQPQHF. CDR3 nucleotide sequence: TGTGCCAGCTCACCATCTGAGAGCAATCAGCCCCAGCATTTT.

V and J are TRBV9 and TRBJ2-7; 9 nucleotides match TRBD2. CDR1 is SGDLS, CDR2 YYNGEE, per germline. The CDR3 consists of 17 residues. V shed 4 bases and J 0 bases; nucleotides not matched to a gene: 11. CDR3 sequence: CASSSRPTTSGSYEQYF. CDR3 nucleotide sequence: TGTGCCAGCAGCTCTCGCCCTACGACTAGCGGCTCCTACGAGCAGTACTTC. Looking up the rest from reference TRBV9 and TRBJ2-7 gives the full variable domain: DSGVTQTPKHLITATGQRVTLRCSPRSGDLSVYWYQQSLDQGLQFLIQYYNGEERAKGNILERFSAQQFPDLHSELNLSSLELGDSALYFCASSSRPTTSGSYEQYFGPGTRLTVT.

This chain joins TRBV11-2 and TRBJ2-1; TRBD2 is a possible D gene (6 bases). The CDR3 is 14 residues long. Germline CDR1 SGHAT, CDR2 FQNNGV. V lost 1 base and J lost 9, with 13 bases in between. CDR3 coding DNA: TGTGCCAGCAGCTTAGCGGCTAGCGACGGTGAGCAGTTCTTC. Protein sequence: CASSLAASDGEQFF.

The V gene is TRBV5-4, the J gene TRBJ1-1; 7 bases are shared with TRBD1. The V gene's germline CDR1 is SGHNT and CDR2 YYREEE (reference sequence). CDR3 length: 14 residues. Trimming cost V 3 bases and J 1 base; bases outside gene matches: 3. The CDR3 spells CASSWGQKNTEAFF. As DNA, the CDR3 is TGTGCCAGCAGCTGGGGACAGAAGAACACTGAAGCTTTCTTT.

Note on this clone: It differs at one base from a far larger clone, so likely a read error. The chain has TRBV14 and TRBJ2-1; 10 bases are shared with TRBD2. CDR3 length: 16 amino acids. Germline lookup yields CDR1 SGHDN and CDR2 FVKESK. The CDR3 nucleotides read TGTACCAGCAGCCGGGATAGCGGGAGGTGGATCGATGAGCAGTTCTTC. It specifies CTSSRDSGRWIDEQFF.

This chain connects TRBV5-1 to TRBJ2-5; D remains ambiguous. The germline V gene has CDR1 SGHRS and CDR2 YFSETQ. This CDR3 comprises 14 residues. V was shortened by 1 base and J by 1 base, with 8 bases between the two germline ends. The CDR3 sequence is CASSLFRPQETQYF. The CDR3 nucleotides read TGCGCCAGCAGCTTGTTTCGGCCCCAAGAGACCCAGTACTTC.

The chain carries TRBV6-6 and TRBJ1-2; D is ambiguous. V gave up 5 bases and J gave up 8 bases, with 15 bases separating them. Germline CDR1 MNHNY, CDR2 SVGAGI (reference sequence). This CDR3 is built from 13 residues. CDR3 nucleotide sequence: TGTGCCAGCAGTCCCACTCCGAAAGTAGGCTACACCTTC. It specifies CASSPTPKVGYTF.

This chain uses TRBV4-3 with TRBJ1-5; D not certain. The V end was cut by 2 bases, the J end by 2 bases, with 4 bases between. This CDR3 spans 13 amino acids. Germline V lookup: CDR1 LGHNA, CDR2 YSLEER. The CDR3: CASSQFRNQPQHF. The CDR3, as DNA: TGCGCCAGCAGCCAATTTCGCAATCAGCCCCAGCATTTT.